Here is one TCR beta chain with its context. Its antigen is unknown. V lost 10 bases and J 7 bases, leaving 7 bases between the germline ends. This CDR3 is 10 amino acids long. Germline V lookup: CDR1 LNHDA, CDR2 SQIVND (reference sequence). The entry originates in a study of long-term antiretroviral therapy in people with HIV. Study findings and constraints: Diversity remained lower than transplant donor controls, even though it increased after ART.

An immunoSEQ assay, version v3.0, was performed at survey level. TCRdb keeps only in-frame clones here, not all; method: immunoSEQ multiplex PCR. The sample yields 30,000 or so clones, approximately 85% seen once. The chain is built from TRBV19 and TRBJ1-4; no clear D. The sequencing used unsorted PBMCs, collected 0.8 years before starting antiretroviral therapy. This receptor was taken from a man between 18 and 35 years old with HIV. CDR3 loop: CATGLEKLFF. CDR3 coding DNA: TGTGCCACCGGTCTTGAAAAACTGTTTTTT.